This TCR beta chain is drawn from a study of T cells in Graves' hyperthyroidism and ophthalmopathy. Amplification targeted TCR beta CDR3 regions from RNA transcripts. A set of HTBI primers served as the primers for a first-round RT-PCR of the TCR CDR3. TCRdb called the multiplex PCR reads again in MiXCR, with one record for every CDR3 protein. The table shows about 410,000 distinct CDR3 sequences, with about 14% occurring only once. The PBMCs studied were ones that came from roughly 11 ml fresh peripheral blood. The germline V gene encodes CDR1 LGHNT and CDR2 FRNRAP. CDR3 length: 19 amino acids. Trimming took 0 bases from V and 0 from J, leaving 17 bases between them.

J is TRBJ1-4 and V is TRBV12-5; D uncertain. Material: blood. This receptor was obtained from a woman in her twenties or thirties with Graves' ophthalmopathy. CDR3 sequence: CASGLVQKDHITTNEKLFF. The CDR3 DNA is TGTGCTAGTGGTTTGGTACAAAAGGACCATATCACAACTAATGAAAAACTGTTTTTT.